A single sample gave rise to the 32 T cell receptor beta chains below, sequenced in a study of shared clonotypes between healthy human individuals (dated by TCRdb to 2020 to 2021). Library prep was done by the immunoSEQ multiplex PCR assay. Here the immuneACCESS table is served through TCRdb, limited to in-frame sequences with V and J called. Missing clones are a known gap in these copies; in checked studies unresolved V genes cover under half, and the rest lacks a known reason. The sample table lists some 1.5 million clones, roughly 96% of them with a count of one. Jointly, the top ten make up over 1% of the sample. Sequencing was carried out using naive CD4+ T cells sorted from blood. Per the publication, the cell subset or site label means: CD45RA+ positively selected. The receptor source for this set is a man aged 25-45 years in good health.

The rearrangement uses TRBV19 and TRBJ2-3; tentative D call: TRBD2 (5 bases). CDR1 is LNHDA and CDR2 is SQIVND in the germline V gene (reference sequence). The V and J ends lost 1 base and 6 bases respectively, with 11 bases between them. CDR3 length: 14 amino acids. CDR3 loop: CASSIALASDTQYF. Written as DNA, the CDR3 is TGTGCCAGTAGTATAGCCCTAGCCTCGGATACGCAGTATTTT. The whole variable domain, remainder taken from reference TRBV19 and TRBJ2-3, is DGGITQSPKYLFRKEGQNVTLSCEQNLNHDAMYWYRQDPGQGLRLIYYSQIVNDFQKGDIAEGYSVSREKKESFPLTVTSAQKNPTAFYLCASSIALASDTQYFGPGTRLTVL.

The chain links TRBV10-3 to TRBJ2-2, with D possibly matching TRBD2 (5 bases). Germline CDR1 and CDR2: ENHRY and SYGVKD. This CDR3 region has 14 residues. V dropped 11 bases and J dropped 6 bases, with 19 bases sitting between them. The CDR3 DNA sequence: TGTGCCGTGGCGGAGGATCGTGATGCCGGGGAGCTGTTTTTT. Protein product: CAVAEDRDAGELFF.

The rearrangement links TRBV7-2 to TRBJ2-7; 12 nucleotides agree with TRBD2. Trimming cost V 6 bases and J 7 bases; bases outside gene matches: 10. Germline CDR1 and CDR2: SGHTA and FQGNSA. CDR3 length: 15 amino acids. The CDR3 region has the DNA TGTGCCAGCAGTTTTCTAGCGGGAGGGCCGGGAGAGCAGTACTTC. It codes for CASSFLAGGPGEQYF.

This clone was observed a handful of times. This same CDR3 is encoded by further DNA sequences in the sample. V usage is TRBV5-1 and J usage is TRBJ2-2, with D tentatively TRBD1 (6 bases). The V and J ends lost 3 bases and 3 bases respectively, with 6 bases between them. This CDR3 spans 13 amino acids. Germline V lookup: CDR1 SGHRS, CDR2 YFSETQ. As DNA, the CDR3 is TGCGCCAGCAGCTCAGGGGACACCGGGGAGCTGTTTTTT. Translating gives CASSSGDTGELFF.

The chain uses TRBV7-9 and TRBJ1-1; D perhaps matches TRBD1 (5 bases). CDR1 SEHNR and CDR2 FQNEAQ come from the germline V gene (reference sequence). This CDR3 is 13 amino acids long. V dropped 1 base and J dropped 14 bases, with 17 bases sitting between them. The CDR3 DNA reads as TGTGCCAGCAGCTTAGGGGCCGGGGGTAAGTGGTTCTTT. Translating gives CASSLGAGGKWFF.

This chain uses TRBV7-2 with TRBJ2-2; 10 bases match TRBD2. Germline V gene sequence: CDR1 SGHTA, CDR2 FQGNSA. The CDR3 totals 17 residues. The V gene end was trimmed by 1 base and the J gene end by 5 bases; junction bases not matched to a gene: 7. The CDR3 loop reads CASSLGLAGVGTGELFF. The CDR3 nucleotides read TGTGCCAGCAGCTTAGGGCTAGCGGGAGTAGGTACCGGGGAGCTGTTTTTT.

The chain recombines TRBV19 with TRBJ2-7; D possibly corresponds to TRBD1 (9 bases). The V gene lost 10 bases and the J gene lost 3 bases, with 25 bases spanning the gap. CDR1 and CDR2 (germline): LNHDA, SQIVND (reference sequence). The CDR3 spans 16 residues. Here the CDR3 DNA reads TGTGCCACCAGGGGACAGGGAGTTAGCGGGAACTACGAGCAGTACTTC. Translating gives CATRGQGVSGNYEQYF.

The chain carries TRBV7-6 and TRBJ1-5; unclear D gene. CDR1 and CDR2 (germline): SGHVS, FNYEAQ. The V and J ends lost 4 bases and 7 bases respectively, with 8 bases between them. The CDR3 loop spans 12 amino acids. CDR3 nucleotide sequence: TGTGCCAGCAGCTCCAGAGGGCAGCCCCAGCATTTT. The encoded protein is CASSSRGQPQHF. Based on the CDR3 plus reference TRBV7-6 and TRBJ1-5, the full variable domain is GAGVSQSPRYKVTKRGQDVALRCDPISGHVSLYWYRQALGQGPEFLTYFNYEAQQDKSGLPNDRFSAERPEGSISTLTIQRTEQRDSAMYRCASSSRGQPQHFGDGTRLSIL.

The chain couples TRBV6-5 to TRBJ2-5; 7 bases agree with TRBD1. The germline gives CDR1 MNHEY, CDR2 SVGAGI. V gave up 6 bases and J gave up 4 bases; unmatched junction bases: 11. The CDR3 has 15 amino acids. CDR3 sequence (DNA): TGTGCCAGCAGGAACAGGGGTTATGATTCAGAGACCCAGTACTTC. This sequence encodes CASRNRGYDSETQYF.

About this clone: Within the sample, other DNA sequences also encode this same CDR3. This chain links TRBV2 with TRBJ2-1; the D gene is possibly TRBD1 (6 bases). In germline, CDR1 is SNHLY, CDR2 FYNNEI. This CDR3 spans 14 amino acids. V lost 2 bases and J lost 9, with 14 bases in between. CDR3 residues: CASSEYPGAVEQFF. DNA of the CDR3: TGTGCCAGCAGTGAATATCCAGGGGCGGTTGAGCAGTTCTTC. Together with reference TRBV2 and TRBJ2-1, the CDR3 gives the full variable domain: EPEVTQTPSHQVTQMGQEVILRCVPISNHLYFYWYRQILGQKVEFLVSFYNNEISEKSEIFDDQFSVERPDGSNFTLKIRSTKLEDSAMYFCASSEYPGAVEQFFGPGTRLTVL.

J is TRBJ2-5 and V is TRBV9; the match to TRBD1 covers 7 bases. This CDR3 is built from 15 residues. Germline CDR1 SGDLS, CDR2 YYNGEE. The junction had 9 bases not matched to a gene; V was cut back by 0 bases and J by 7 bases. The CDR3 loop is CASSVDGTGERTQYF. The CDR3 region has the DNA TGTGCCAGCAGCGTAGATGGAACAGGGGAAAGGACCCAGTACTTC.

V gene TRBV7-8 combines with J gene TRBJ2-5, with 8 bases that match TRBD1. The CDR3 sequence is 14 residues long. The V and J ends lost 3 bases and 3 bases, in that order; junction bases with no gene match: 3. The germline V gene has CDR1 SGHVS and CDR2 FQNEAQ. The CDR3 DNA follows: TGTGCCAGCAGCTTGGACAGGGCCAAAGAGACCCAGTACTTC. Protein: CASSLDRAKETQYF.

CDR3 in DNA: TGCAGCGTTGCTGTGACAGGCTCCTACGAGCAGTACTTC. Translated, it gives CSVAVTGSYEQYF. The rearrangement joins TRBV29-1 to TRBJ2-7; tentatively, D is TRBD1 (6 bases). This CDR3 region has 13 residues. Germline CDR1 reads SQVTM; CDR2 reads ANQGSEA. V dropped 4 bases and J dropped 0 bases, with 10 bases sitting between them.

The gene calls are TRBV15 and TRBJ2-2, with D hard to call. Trimming stripped 5 bases from V and 6 bases from J, with 7 bases between. The germline CDR1 and CDR2 sequences are LNHNV and YYDKDF (reference sequence). The CDR3 runs 12 residues. The CDR3 spells CATSPRPGELFF. DNA for the CDR3: TGTGCCACCAGCCCTCGCCCCGGGGAGCTGTTTTTT.

The chain employs TRBV5-8 and TRBJ2-5; possible D gene TRBD2, 5 bases. Germline V lookup: CDR1 SGHTS, CDR2 YDEGEE. V shed 4 bases and J shed 8 bases, with 12 bases lying between them. The CDR3 runs 12 residues. The CDR3 loop is CASSPYSGTQYF. CDR3 bases: TGTGCCAGCAGCCCATACTCGGGAACCCAGTACTTC. Based on the CDR3 plus reference TRBV5-8 and TRBJ2-5, the full variable domain is EAGVTQSPTHLIKTRGQQATLRCSPISGHTSVYWYQQALGLGLQFLLWYDEGEERNRGNFPPRFSGRQFPNYSSELNVNALELEDSALYLCASSPYSGTQYFGPGTRLLVL.

The CDR3 reads CASSPSLWGPNEKLFF. DNA of the CDR3: TGTGCCAGCAGCCCGAGTTTGTGGGGGCCTAATGAAAAACTGTTTTTT. The chain uses TRBV7-2 and TRBJ1-4; maybe TRBD1 (6 bases). This CDR3 is 16 amino acids long. Trimming cost V 5 bases and J 3 bases, with 16 bases left between them. Germline lookup yields CDR1 SGHTA and CDR2 FQGNSA.

This sequence joins TRBV5-4 and TRBJ2-5; the match to TRBD2 covers 14 bases. This CDR3 comprises 15 residues. Germline V gene sequence: CDR1 SGHNT, CDR2 YYREEE (reference sequence). V shed 4 bases, J shed 1 base, and the junction held 0 bases outside the gene matches. CDR3 residues: CASSGTSGSQETQYF. In DNA, the CDR3 is TGTGCCAGCAGCGGGACTAGCGGGAGCCAAGAGACCCAGTACTTC.

The chain uses TRBV5-5 and TRBJ1-3; D not certain. In germline, CDR1 is SGHKS, CDR2 YYEKEE (reference sequence). Trimming removed 4 bases at V and 0 bases at J, with 11 bases between. This CDR3 is 15 amino acids long. This CDR3 is CASSHQVRSGNTIYF. DNA of the CDR3: TGTGCCAGCAGCCATCAGGTCCGCTCTGGAAACACCATATATTTT.

DNA of the CDR3: TGTGCCAGCAGTGAGATACAACGCGGGCCTGGCTACACCTTC. Its translation is CASSEIQRGPGYTF. The V and J genes are TRBV6-1 and TRBJ1-2; unclear D gene. CDR1 MNHNS and CDR2 SASEGT come from the germline V gene. With 3 bases removed from V and 7 bases from J, the gap between germline ends came to 15 bases. This CDR3 comprises 14 residues.

This chain connects TRBV6-5 to TRBJ2-1; TRBD1 matches at 12 bases. The germline gives CDR1 MNHEY, CDR2 SVGAGI. This CDR3 spans 14 amino acids. The CDR3 loop reads CTTNRDRGRNEQFF. CDR3 bases: TGTACCACAAACCGGGACAGGGGGCGAAATGAGCAGTTCTTC.

This clone was picked up one time. The chain combines TRBV18 with TRBJ2-7, with D possibly TRBD2 on 6 matching bases. Germline CDR1 reads KGHSH; CDR2 reads LQKENI. The length of the CDR3 is 16 residues. Trimming cost V 3 bases and J 3 bases, with 18 bases left between them. CDR3 bases: TGTGCCAGCTCACCTGTTGTGGGGGAGGCCAACTACGAGCAGTACTTC. This encodes CASSPVVGEANYEQYF.

This rearrangement joins TRBV2 to TRBJ2-5, with 7 bases that match TRBD2. The CDR3 is 14 residues long. J lost 4 bases, V lost 5 bases, and 7 bases had no gene match. Germline V gives CDR1 SNHLY, CDR2 FYNNEI. CDR3 sequence (DNA): TGTGCCAGCAGTCCGCGGGAGATCGGAGAGACCCAGTACTTC. Its translation: CASSPREIGETQYF.

The chain employs TRBV6-5 and TRBJ1-5; 7 bases are shared with TRBD1. J lost 1 base, V lost 4 bases, and 4 bases had no gene match. Germline values: CDR1 MNHEY, CDR2 SVGAGI. This CDR3 has 15 residues. This CDR3 reads CASSSRGGSNQPQHF. As DNA, the CDR3 is TGTGCCAGCAGTTCCAGGGGGGGGAGCAATCAGCCCCAGCATTTT.

The rearrangement uses TRBV2 and TRBJ2-3; the D is unclear. The CDR3 sequence is 12 residues long. V lost 1 base and J lost 2, with 1 base in between. Germline V gene lookup returns CDR1 SNHLY and CDR2 FYNNEI. Written as DNA, the CDR3 is TGTGCCAGCAGTGAAGACACAGATACGCAGTATTTT. The encoded protein is CASSEDTDTQYF.

V and J are TRBV5-5 and TRBJ1-5; possible D gene TRBD1, 5 bases. Between the trimmed V and J ends, which lost 1 base and 1 base, there was a span of 9 bases. The CDR3 loop spans 15 amino acids. CDR1 and CDR2 from the germline V gene are SGHKS and YYEKEE (reference sequence). Written as DNA, the CDR3 is TGTGCCAGCAGCTTGACGGGACCGAGCAATCAGCCCCAGCATTTT. Its protein is CASSLTGPSNQPQHF.

This chain joins TRBV6-6 and TRBJ2-5; no reliable D call. V lost 0 bases and J lost 4, with 9 bases in between. The CDR3 extends over 14 amino acids. Germline CDR1 reads MNHNY; CDR2 reads SVGAGI (reference sequence). CDR3 amino acids: CASSYSPRLETQYF. The CDR3 DNA reads TGTGCCAGCAGTTACTCGCCTAGATTAGAGACCCAGTACTTC.

This sequence joins TRBV30 and TRBJ2-3; 14 bases map to TRBD2. The CDR3 loop spans 20 amino acids. Germline V gene lookup returns CDR1 GTSNPN and CDR2 SVGIG (reference sequence). V lost 5 bases, J lost 3 bases, and 19 bases stayed unmatched. CDR3 DNA: TGTGCCTGGTCCCCACCCCGACTAGCGGGAGGGCCAGTCGATACAGATACGCAGTATTTT. Protein: CAWSPPRLAGGPVDTDTQYF.

The chain links TRBV27 to TRBJ1-3; no reliable D call. The V gene lost 5 bases and the J gene lost 2 bases, with 13 bases spanning the gap. This CDR3 contains 15 residues. From germline, CDR1 is MNHEY and CDR2 SMNVEV (reference sequence). Here the CDR3 DNA reads TGTGCCAGCAGTCCCCGTTGGAGAGCTGGAAACACCATATATTTT. This translates into CASSPRWRAGNTIYF.

The rearrangement joins TRBV7-8 to TRBJ2-7; D might be TRBD1 or TRBD2, each matching 5 bases. This CDR3 has 18 residues. Germline assignment: CDR1 SGHVS and CDR2 FQNEAQ. Trimming pared 5 bases from V and 4 bases from J, leaving 27 bases between. The CDR3 protein is CASSEIEAHRAWGYEQYF. CDR3 sequence (DNA): TGTGCCAGCAGCGAGATAGAGGCGCACAGAGCCTGGGGGTACGAGCAGTACTTC.

The gene calls are TRBV2 and TRBJ1-5, with D unresolved. Per the germline V gene, CDR1 is SNHLY and CDR2 is FYNNEI. The CDR3 has 12 residues. Trimming shortened V by 3 bases and J by 6 bases, and 6 bases separated the two germline ends. The CDR3 loop reads CASSDYPQPQHF. DNA of the CDR3: TGTGCCAGCAGTGATTACCCTCAGCCCCAGCATTTT.

The gene calls are TRBV2 and TRBJ1-5; no reliable D call. CDR3 length equals 16 residues. V was clipped by 6 bases and J by 1 base, with 16 bases between them. CDR1 and CDR2 from the germline V gene are SNHLY and FYNNEI. The CDR3 sequence: CASRISAPGSNQPQHF. DNA of the CDR3: TGTGCCAGCAGAATCTCTGCGCCTGGGAGCAATCAGCCCCAGCATTTT.

This chain connects TRBV5-5 to TRBJ2-3; D call uncertain. Trimming stripped 4 bases from V and 0 bases from J, with 15 bases between. There are 16 residues in the CDR3. The V gene's germline CDR1 is SGHKS and CDR2 YYEKEE (reference sequence). CDR3 in DNA: TGTGCCAGCAGCCTCCCGAGTGCCTCTAGCACAGATACGCAGTATTTT. This encodes CASSLPSASSTDTQYF.